This is a list of T cell receptor beta chains from one sample in a study of shared clonotypes between healthy human individuals. This table comes from immunoSEQ multiplex PCR, and its TCRdb copy is limited to in-frame clones, with some not included. The table records roughly 2.5 million clones, about 92% of them present only once. The sequenced sample consisted of naive CD4+ T cells sorted from blood. The source is a man younger than 35 in good health. Both conserved end residues are trimmed from each CDR3. The order of the fields is J gene, V gene, CDR3 protein.

j_gene: -
v_gene: TRBV5-1
CDR3aa: ASSPMSLGAKGAYEQY

j_gene: TRBJ2-7
v_gene: TRBV5-4
CDR3aa: ASSLGGLAELYEQY

j_gene: TRBJ1-1
v_gene: TRBV30
CDR3aa: AWRGGDTEAF

j_gene: TRBJ1-2
v_gene: TRBV5-3
CDR3aa: ARSLYVRGQGVYGYT

j_gene: TRBJ2-5
v_gene: TRBV19
CDR3aa: ASRDRGSETQY

j_gene: TRBJ2-7
v_gene: TRBV4-1
CDR3aa: ASSQDPGVVDEQY

j_gene: TRBJ2-7
v_gene: TRBV25-1
CDR3aa: ASSTRLKCRC

j_gene: TRBJ2-2
v_gene: TRBV6-5
CDR3aa: ASIPWIGSGELF

j_gene: TRBJ1-2
v_gene: TRBV28
CDR3aa: ASSPGGIYGYT

j_gene: TRBJ2-5
v_gene: TRBV27
CDR3aa: ATRGGAETQY

j_gene: TRBJ2-1
v_gene: TRBV6-6
CDR3aa: ASRTTGLSNNEQF

j_gene: TRBJ2-2
v_gene: TRBV2
CDR3aa: ASSARLANTGELF

j_gene: TRBJ1-2
v_gene: TRBV18
CDR3aa: ASSKTGGDVYGYT

j_gene: TRBJ1-5
v_gene: TRBV2
CDR3aa: ASRRGGSNQPQH

j_gene: TRBJ1-3
v_gene: TRBV7-2
CDR3aa: ASSPQGGAPGNTIY

j_gene: TRBJ2-3
v_gene: TRBV5-4
CDR3aa: ASSSLAGASTDTQY

j_gene: TRBJ2-7
v_gene: TRBV27
CDR3aa: ASSPLGGFEQY

j_gene: TRBJ2-7
v_gene: TRBV28
CDR3aa: ASLRGNSPEQY

j_gene: TRBJ2-1
v_gene: TRBV29-1
CDR3aa: SVDPPGDEQF